A selection of T cell receptor beta chains follows, all from one sample in a study of blood T cell repertoires in COVID-19. Clones were sequenced by immunoSEQ multiplex PCR, and TCRdb holds only the in-frame ones, with some missing. The sample carries 200,000 or so clones, approximately 86% recorded once. Sequenced input: peripheral blood. These receptors came from a man aged 65 to 85 with active or convalescent COVID-19. Each CDR3 is given with its conserved first and last residue. The order of the fields is clone size, D gene, J gene, V gene, CDR3 protein, CDR3 DNA. The D gene is left open where the match is weak. Only some rows state a clone size, as once, few, many or a class for expanded clones.

once,.,TRBJ1-5,TRBV6-1,CASSETQGQPQHF,TGTGCCAGCAGTGAAACACAGGGCCAGCCCCAGCATTTT
.,.,TRBJ2-1,TRBV12-5,CASGLVRWGHEQFF,TGTGCTAGTGGTTTGGTACGGTGGGGGCATGAGCAGTTCTTC
many,TRBD1,TRBJ2-2,TRBV2,CASSKGGNTGELFF,TGTGCCAGCAGTAAAGGGGGCAACACCGGGGAGCTGTTTTTT
.,TRBD2,TRBJ2-1,TRBV6-2/TRBV6-3,CASSLAGGHNEQFF,TGTGCCAGCAGTCTAGCGGGGGGCCACAATGAGCAGTTCTTC
.,TRBD1,TRBJ2-2,TRBV5-8,CASSLRQGRTGELFF,TGTGCCAGCAGCTTGAGACAGGGTAGGACCGGGGAGCTGTTTTTT
.,.,TRBJ2-7,TRBV2,CASSDDRPEQYF,TGTGCCAGCAGTGATGACAGGCCTGAGCAGTACTTC
.,TRBD1,TRBJ1-2,TRBV6-1,CASSEEDRGVLGYTF,TGTGCCAGCAGTGAAGAGGACAGGGGTGTCCTTGGCTACACCTTC
.,TRBD1,TRBJ2-4,TRBV5-8,CASSPTGDVKNIQYF,TGTGCCAGCAGCCCGACAGGGGATGTCAAAAACATTCAGTACTTC
.,TRBD2,TRBJ2-3,TRBV7-2,CASSSRLAGGKDTQYF,TGTGCCAGCAGCTCGAGACTAGCGGGGGGGAAGGATACGCAGTATTTT
once,TRBD1,TRBJ1-2,TRBV15,CATSRGQGTILGYGYTF,TGTGCCACCAGCAGAGGACAGGGCACAATACTTGGCTATGGCTACACCTTC
.,TRBD1,TRBJ1-5,TRBV19,CATTFSYRTGGNQPQHF,TGTGCCACCACGTTTTCGTACCGGACAGGGGGCAATCAGCCCCAGCATTTT
.,.,TRBJ2-7,TRBV6-1,CASSEAGGGLLYEQYF,TGTGCCAGCAGTGAAGCAGGGGGTGGGCTTCTATACGAGCAGTACTTC
.,TRBD1,TRBJ1-4,TRBV27,CASSFQARGLTNEKLFF,TGTGCCAGCAGTTTTCAGGCCAGGGGGCTTACTAATGAAAAACTGTTTTTT
.,.,TRBJ1-1,TRBV13,CASSSPAGGLAEAFF,TGTGCCAGCAGCTCCCCCGCGGGGGGGTTGGCTGAAGCTTTCTTT
once,TRBD1,TRBJ1-6,TRBV5-1,CASSPGQGYSPLHF,TGCGCCAGCAGCCCGGGACAGGGGTATTCACCCCTCCACTTT
.,.,TRBJ2-2,TRBV7-9,CASSLAEGITGELFF,TGTGCCAGCAGCTTAGCCGAGGGAATTACCGGGGAGCTGTTTTTT